This T cell receptor beta chain was captured in a study of blood T cells in healthy people across ages. A sample-barcoded 5' primer and a J-beta primer mix were used in a second PCR of roughly 6 to 11 cycles. TCRdb called the 5' RACE reads again in MiXCR, with one record for every CDR3 protein. The sample shows about 1.4 million distinct CDR3 sequences, 59% of them seen only once. The CDR3 extends over 13 amino acids. Germline-derived CDR1 and CDR2 are SQVTM and ANQGSEA. With 7 bases removed from V and 6 bases from J, the gap between germline ends came to 16 bases. Healthy Caucasians from Russia aged about 6 to 95 served as donors. This clonotype was seen a handful of times. The antigen is undetermined. General study findings and limits: Naive CD4+ cell counts and diversity both ran higher in long-lived than in aged donors.

The TCR sequence derives from a man between 18 and 35 years old in good health. The chain couples TRBV29-1 to TRBJ2-1; TRBD2 might be the D (5 bases). Sequenced material: blood. The chain's CDR3 is CSGREGRINEQFF. CDR3 DNA sequence: TGCAGCGGGCGAGAGGGCCGGATCAATGAGCAGTTCTTC.